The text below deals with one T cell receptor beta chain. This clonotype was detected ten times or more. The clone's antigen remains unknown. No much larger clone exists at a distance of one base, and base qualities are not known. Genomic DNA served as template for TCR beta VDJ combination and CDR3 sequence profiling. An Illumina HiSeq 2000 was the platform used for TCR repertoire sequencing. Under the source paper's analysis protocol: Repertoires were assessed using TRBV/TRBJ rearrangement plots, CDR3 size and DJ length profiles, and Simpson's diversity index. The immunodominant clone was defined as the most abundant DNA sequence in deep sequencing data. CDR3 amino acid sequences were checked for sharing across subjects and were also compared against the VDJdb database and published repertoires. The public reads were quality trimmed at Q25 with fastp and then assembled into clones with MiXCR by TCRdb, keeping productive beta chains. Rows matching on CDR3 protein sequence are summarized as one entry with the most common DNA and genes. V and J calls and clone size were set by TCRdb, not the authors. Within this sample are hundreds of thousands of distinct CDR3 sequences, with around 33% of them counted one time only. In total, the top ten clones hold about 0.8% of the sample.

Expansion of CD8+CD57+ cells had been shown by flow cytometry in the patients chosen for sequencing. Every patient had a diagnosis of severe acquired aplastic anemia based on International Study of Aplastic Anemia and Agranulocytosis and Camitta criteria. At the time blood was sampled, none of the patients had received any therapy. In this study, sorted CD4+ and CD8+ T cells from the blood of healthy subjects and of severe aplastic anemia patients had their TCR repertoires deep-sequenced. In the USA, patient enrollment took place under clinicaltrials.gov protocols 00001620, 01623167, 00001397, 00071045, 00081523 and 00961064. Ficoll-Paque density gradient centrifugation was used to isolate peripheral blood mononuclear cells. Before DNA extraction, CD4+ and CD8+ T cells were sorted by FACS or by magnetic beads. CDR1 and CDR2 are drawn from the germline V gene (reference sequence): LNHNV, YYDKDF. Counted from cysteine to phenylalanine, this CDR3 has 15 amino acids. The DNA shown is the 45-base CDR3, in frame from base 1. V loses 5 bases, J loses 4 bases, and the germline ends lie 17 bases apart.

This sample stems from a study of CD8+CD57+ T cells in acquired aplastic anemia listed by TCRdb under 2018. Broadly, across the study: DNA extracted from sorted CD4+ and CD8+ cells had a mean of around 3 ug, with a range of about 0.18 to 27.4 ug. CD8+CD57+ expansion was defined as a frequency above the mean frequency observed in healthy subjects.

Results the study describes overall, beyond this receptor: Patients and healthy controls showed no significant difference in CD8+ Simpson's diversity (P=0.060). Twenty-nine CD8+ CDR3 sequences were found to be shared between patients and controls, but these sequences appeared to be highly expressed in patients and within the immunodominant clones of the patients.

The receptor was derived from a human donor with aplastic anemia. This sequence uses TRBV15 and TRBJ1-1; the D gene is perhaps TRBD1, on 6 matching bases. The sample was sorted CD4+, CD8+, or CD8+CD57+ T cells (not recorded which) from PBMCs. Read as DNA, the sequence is TGTGCCACCAGCGGTCAGTCAGGGGTGGCCACTGAAGCTTTCTTT. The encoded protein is CATSGQSGVATEAFF.